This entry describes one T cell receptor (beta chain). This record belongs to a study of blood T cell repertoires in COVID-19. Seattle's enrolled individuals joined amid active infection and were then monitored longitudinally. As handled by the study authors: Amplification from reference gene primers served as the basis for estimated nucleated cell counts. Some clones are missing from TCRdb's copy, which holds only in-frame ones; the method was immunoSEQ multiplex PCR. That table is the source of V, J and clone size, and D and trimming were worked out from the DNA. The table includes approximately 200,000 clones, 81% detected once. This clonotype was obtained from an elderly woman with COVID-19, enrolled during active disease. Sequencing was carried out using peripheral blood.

CDR3 in amino acids: CASSLVGSDYGYTF. The CDR3 bases are TGTGCCAGCAGCTTGGTAGGGAGCGACTATGGCTACACCTTC. This chain uses TRBV5-8 with TRBJ1-2; D uncertain. The CDR3 is 14 residues long. The germline V gene has CDR1 SGHTS and CDR2 YDEGEE. V dropped 0 bases and J dropped 3 bases, with 9 bases sitting between them.